These 5 T cell receptor beta chains share one sample of origin, sequenced in a study of Graves' ophthalmopathy and Graves' hyperthyroidism. Scientists amplified the TCR beta CDR3 regions from RNA transcripts. RT-PCR was first run with HTBI primers, then multiplex PCR in a second round. TCRdb processed the multiplex PCR reads anew with MiXCR; each CDR3 protein has one entry. The data show 200,000 to 250,000 distinct CDR3 sequences, approximately 42% seen once. The sample taken for sequencing was peripheral blood. These receptors originate from an adult man with Graves' ophthalmopathy.

The gene calls are TRBV7-2 and TRBJ2-7; D possibly uses TRBD1 or TRBD2 (6 bases each). There are 14 residues in the CDR3. Germline CDR1 and CDR2: SGHTA and FQGNSA. Trimming took 0 bases from V and 9 from J, leaving 15 bases between them. CDR3 loop: CASSLASGANTQYF. CDR3 coding DNA: TGTGCCAGCAGCTTAGCGTCGGGGGCTAATACGCAGTACTTC.

In its sample, this clonotype was seen a few times. V gene TRBV6-5 combines with J gene TRBJ2-7; D is perhaps TRBD2 (6 bases). V gave up 2 bases and J gave up 3 bases, with 14 bases separating them. Germline V gene lookup returns CDR1 MNHEY and CDR2 SVGAGI. The CDR3 extends over 15 amino acids. The CDR3 loop is CASSYRLDIGYEQYF. CDR3 nucleotide sequence: TGTGCCAGCAGTTACCGACTAGACATCGGCTACGAGCAGTACTTC.

The CDR3 sequence is CSAPGTATYEQYF. The CDR3 DNA sequence: TGCAGTGCTCCCGGGACAGCCACCTACGAGCAGTACTTC. The chain joins TRBV20-1 to TRBJ2-7, with 7 bases lining up with TRBD1. V shed 5 bases and J 2 bases; nucleotides not matched to a gene: 6. Germline-derived CDR1 and CDR2 are DFQATT and SNEGSKA (reference sequence). The CDR3 loop spans 13 amino acids.

This clonotype came up a few times. This chain links TRBV29-1 with TRBJ2-7; 12 nucleotides align to TRBD1. V dropped 5 bases and J dropped 6; count of bases not matched to a gene: 5. The CDR3 totals 13 residues. Germline CDR1 and CDR2: SQVTM and ANQGSEA. DNA of the CDR3: TGCAGCGTTACCGGGACAGGGGGCTCCGAGCAGTACTTC. Translation: CSVTGTGGSEQYF.

The rearrangement uses TRBV9 and TRBJ1-6, with 7 bases lining up with TRBD1. Trimming removed 7 bases from V and 8 bases from J; junction bases left unmatched: 9. The germline CDR1 and CDR2 sequences are SGDLS and YYNGEE. The CDR3 is 14 residues long. The CDR3 protein is CASSPQGTDSPLHF. The CDR3 coding sequence is TGTGCCAGCTCACCACAGGGGACCGATTCACCCCTCCACTTT.